This T cell receptor (beta chain) originates from a study of STAT5B mutations in CD4+ large granular lymphocyte leukemia. Sequencing used immunoSEQ multiplex PCR; TCRdb keeps in-frame clones, though not all of them. The sample contains 4,500 to 6,000 clones, around 90% of which appear only once. Worth noting for this clone: What it binds is unknown.

Study outcomes and limitations: Patient cell sources varied; more than 5 CD4-sorted samples entered the clonality comparison. Without HLA matching, higher CD4+ than CD8+ T-LGLL clonality could reflect small sample size. No patients shared main leukemic clonotypes, though around 25% appeared at low frequency elsewhere.

The sample consisted of PBMCs. The receptor's source is a man aged 35 to 55 with CD4+ T-cell large granular lymphocyte leukemia.

The DNA for the CDR3 is TGTGCCAGCAGCTTAGGGACAGATTTTGAAGCTTTCTTT. Amino acids: CASSLGTDFEAFF. This chain connects TRBV11-2 to TRBJ1-1; a possible D gene is TRBD1 (6 bases). V was shortened by 1 base and J by 7 bases, with 10 bases between the two germline ends. CDR1 and CDR2 from the germline V gene are SGHAT and FQNNGV. CDR3 length: 13 residues.